This TCR beta chain was sequenced in a study of control samples from healthy donors and cancer patients. The CDR3 length is 16 residues. CDR1 and CDR2 from the germline V gene are MDHEN and SYDVKM. V lost 5 bases and J lost 3; bases outside the gene matches: 10. Method: immunoSEQ multiplex PCR; TCRdb's copy keeps in-frame clones and lacks some. The profile shows about 98,000 clones, roughly 86% of them singletons. Sequenced input: blood. The V gene is TRBV28, the J gene TRBJ1-5; TRBD1 matches 7 bases. This TCR was sampled from a man aged 55 to 70 in good health. CDR3 in amino acids: CASSTWDRSNNQPQHF. The CDR3 DNA reads TGTGCCAGCAGTACGTGGGACAGAAGTAACAATCAGCCCCAGCATTTT.